This T cell receptor (beta chain) was documented in a study of blood T cell repertoires in COVID-19 (TCRdb year 2020). Regarding the study in general: Collaborator samples came from the United States, Italy and Spain and covered acute and convalescent phases of COVID-19. HLA class I and class II types, where available, came from metadata supplied by the sample provider rather than from assay-based typing. The repertoires were released in a freely available public database intended as a resource for research on the immune response to SARS-CoV-2. The dataset comprised deeply sampled blood TCRbeta repertoires from subjects exposed to, actively infected with, or recovered from COVID-19. Nearly every sample came with metadata listing a de-identified subject ID, COVID-19 status, age in years and sex. The prospective study material was composed of cDNA or gDNA derived from T cells, B-cell-depleted T cells, or PBMCs. The samples were drawn from the first 160 participants of the ongoing ImmuneRACE study and from under 1,500 subjects provided by 6 global collaborators. Overall study outcomes, separate from this receptor: The quantity of clinical and demographic metadata differed by source and by participant and was supplied without curation.

Of note for this clone: The clone's antigen remains unknown. Nothing much larger sits one base from this clone, and base qualities are not available.

The immunoSEQ Assay, a bias-controlled multiplex PCR, was used to amplify TCRbeta CDR3 regions from genomic DNA. Processing in the source paper ran as follows. Within the assay, amplification of reference gene primers was used to estimate how many nucleated cells each sample contained. To quantify the absolute abundance of each unique TCRbeta CDR3 rearrangement, sequence reads were collapsed and filtered. For each sample, productive Simpson clonality was calculated as the square root of Simpson's diversity index over productive rearrangements. TCRdb retrieved this table from immuneACCESS and kept in-frame rearrangements only. Not all clones are present; in checked studies, unresolved V genes account for under half, and no reason is known for the remainder. That table gives V, J and clone size, and the DNA gave D and trimming. This sample has about 330,000 clones in its table, and over 75% of those were observed once. 8% to 13% of the sample lies in the top ten.

According to the germline V gene, CDR1 reads SGHRS and CDR2 reads YFSETQ. Trimming removed 4 bases from V and 7 bases from J; the gene matches leave 13 bases unexplained. Counted from cysteine to phenylalanine, this CDR3 has 15 amino acids. Only CDR3 DNA remains: 45 bases, in frame from the first base. Participants in the prospective study were aged about 18 to 95 years, lived in 20 to 30 United States geographic areas, and enrolled through a virtual design. To assign participants to cohorts, the prospective study relied on clinical history that participants themselves reported in a screening survey and a study questionnaire. ImmuneRACE Cohort 3 recovered participants were defined by two consecutive negative NP/OP PCR tests, healthcare professional clearance, or symptom resolution. In the prospective study, mobile phlebotomists collected whole blood, serum and a nasopharyngeal or oropharyngeal swab from each participant. Additional blood draws and questionnaires over an approximately 2-month period could optionally be provided by prospective study participants. Blood samples from the prospective study were shipped frozen or at room temperature prior to DNA extraction.

The chain couples TRBV5-1 to TRBJ1-2; 7 central bases correspond to TRBD1. The receptor was isolated from a young woman who had recovered from COVID-19. Sequencing input: PBMCs or T cells enriched from blood (not recorded which). The nucleotides read TGCGCCAGCAGCACGGAAGGGACAGCCTCTCCTGGCTACACCTTC. It translates as CASSTEGTASPGYTF. Beyond the CDR3, the reference TRBV5-1 and TRBJ1-2 genes provide the residues; the full variable domain reads: KAGVTQTPRYLIKTRGQQVTLSCSPISGHRSVSWYQQTPGQGLQFLFEYFSETQRNKGNFPGRFSGRQFSNSRSEMNVSTLELGDSALYLCASSTEGTASPGYTFGSGTRLTVV.